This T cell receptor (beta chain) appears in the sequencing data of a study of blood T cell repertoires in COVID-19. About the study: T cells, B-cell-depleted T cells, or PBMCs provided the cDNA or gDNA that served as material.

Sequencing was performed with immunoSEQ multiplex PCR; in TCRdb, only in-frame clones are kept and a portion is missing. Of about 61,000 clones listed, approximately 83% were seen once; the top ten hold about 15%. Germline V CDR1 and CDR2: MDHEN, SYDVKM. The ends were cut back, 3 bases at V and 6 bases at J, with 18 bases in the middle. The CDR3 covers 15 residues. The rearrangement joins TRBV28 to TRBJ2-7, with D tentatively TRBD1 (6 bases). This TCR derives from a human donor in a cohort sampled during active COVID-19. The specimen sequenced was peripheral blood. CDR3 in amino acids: CASSFSRQVLGEQYF. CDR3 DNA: TGTGCCAGCAGTTTTTCCCGACAGGTATTAGGCGAGCAGTACTTC.